Listed below are T cell receptor beta chains from one sample, sequenced in a study of T cell responses to AZD1222 COVID-19 vaccine. Sequenced by immunoSEQ multiplex PCR; TCRdb stores in-frame clones only, minus some. The table includes more than 150,000 clones, 85% to 90% detected once. The sample consisted of peripheral blood, taken on day 0 of AZD1222 vaccination. These receptors all come from an adult in good health. Each CDR3 is given with its conserved first and last residue. The D gene is left open where the match is weak. Clone size is stated in some rows and not others, as once, few, many or a class when expanded.

v_gene,j_gene,abundance,len,d_gene,CDR3aa,CDR3nt
TRBV6-5,TRBJ2-7,.,14,TRBD2,CASSLAGGIYEQYF,TGTGCCAGCAGCCTAGCGGGAGGTATCTACGAGCAGTACTTC
TRBV6-5,TRBJ1-1,.,12,.,CASSRSNTEAFF,TGTGCCAGCAGCCGGTCAAACACTGAAGCTTTCTTT
TRBV5-4,TRBJ1-6,.,15,.,CASSLEGTYNSPLHF,TGTGCCAGCAGCTTGGAAGGGACCTATAATTCACCCCTCCACTTT
TRBV28,TRBJ2-7,once,13,.,CASSPDYREEQYF,TGTGCCAGCAGCCCAGACTACCGCGAGGAGCAGTACTTC
TRBV7-2,TRBJ2-2,.,16,.,CASSLGRAGVSGELFF,TGTGCCAGCAGCTTAGGCCGGGCAGGGGTCTCCGGGGAGCTGTTTTTT
TRBV21-1,TRBJ1-2,.,16,.,CASSKAGTSLAYGYTF,TGTGCCAGCAGCAAAGCCGGGACATCCCTAGCCTATGGCTACACCTTC
TRBV9,TRBJ2-7,.,15,TRBD1,CASSVASGGPYEQYF,TGTGCCAGCAGCGTAGCGTCAGGGGGCCCCTACGAGCAGTACTTC
TRBV6-6,TRBJ1-2,.,15,TRBD1,CASSSPDRANYGYTF,TGTGCCAGCAGTTCCCCGGACAGGGCCAACTATGGCTACACCTTC
TRBV28,TRBJ2-7,.,14,.,CATQIRGSYYEQYF,TGTGCCACCCAAATCCGAGGTTCTTATTACGAGCAGTACTTC
TRBV6-5,TRBJ1-2,.,15,TRBD1,CASSPGQGSPYGYTF,TGTGCCAGCAGTCCCGGACAGGGATCCCCGTATGGCTACACCTTC
TRBV2,TRBJ1-2,once,12,.,CASSETPYGYTF,TGTGCCAGCAGTGAAACCCCCTATGGCTACACCTTC
TRBV5-1,TRBJ1-3,.,16,.,CASSLGTNGPGNTIYF,TGCGCCAGCAGCTTAGGAACAAATGGCCCTGGAAACACCATATATTTT
TRBV5-4,TRBJ2-1,.,16,TRBD2,CASSSKLAGPYNEQFF,TGTGCCAGCAGCTCAAAACTAGCGGGGCCCTACAATGAGCAGTTCTTC
TRBV7-8,TRBJ1-2,once,14,.,CASSLAGRNYGYTF,TGTGCCAGCAGCTTAGCGGGTCGGAACTATGGCTACACCTTC
TRBV28,TRBJ2-2,.,16,.,CASRTPAQGITGELFF,TGTGCCAGCAGAACCCCTGCCCAGGGTATCACCGGGGAGCTGTTTTTT